The rows below give T cell receptor beta chains drawn from one sample of a study of Ad26.COV2.S vaccination and SARS-CoV-2 variants. The assay was immunoSEQ multiplex PCR, and TCRdb's table has in-frame clones only and misses some. The sample consists of 300,000 to 350,000 clones, 85% to 90% of them appearing once. The material sequenced was peripheral blood, taken in a trial of Ad26.COV2.S vaccine versus placebo. These receptors came from a person aged 18-60 years who received the Ad26.COV2.S COVID-19 vaccine or a placebo. Each CDR3 is given with its conserved first and last residue. D genes are given only for firm matches. The size of a clone is reported for some rows only, either as once, few or many, or as a class for expanded clones.

J: TRBJ1-5
D: .
V: TRBV4-3
size: .
DNA: TGCGCCAGCAGCCAAGATCTCAGGGAGGATACTCAGCCCCAGCATTTT
CDR3: CASSQDLREDTQPQHF

J: TRBJ2-1
D: .
V: TRBV7-8
size: .
DNA: TGTGCCAGCACCTACAGTGCCGAGACCTACAATGAGCAGTTCTTC
CDR3: CASTYSAETYNEQFF

J: TRBJ1-2
D: .
V: TRBV5-4
size: once
DNA: TGTGCCAGCAGCTTGGACATACCCTCCTATGGCTACACCTTC
CDR3: CASSLDIPSYGYTF

J: TRBJ2-7
D: TRBD1
V: TRBV29-1
size: .
DNA: TGCAGCGTTTTTGGACAGGACCTTTCCTACGAGCAGTACTTC
CDR3: CSVFGQDLSYEQYF

J: TRBJ1-2
D: .
V: TRBV3-1/TRBV3-2
size: .
DNA: TGTGCCAGCAGCGAAACAGGCCAGGGCTACACCTTC
CDR3: CASSETGQGYTF

J: TRBJ1-1
D: .
V: TRBV7-8
size: once
DNA: TGTGCCAGCTCCTTGACCCGGGGTGAAGCTTTCTTT
CDR3: CASSLTRGEAFF

J: TRBJ2-3
D: .
V: TRBV29-1
size: .
DNA: TGCAGCGTTATAGAGGGATCCACAGATACGCAGTATTTT
CDR3: CSVIEGSTDTQYF

J: TRBJ2-3
D: TRBD1
V: TRBV5-1
size: .
DNA: TGCGCCAGCAGCTTGGGGGACAGTAGCACAGATACGCAGTATTTT
CDR3: CASSLGDSSTDTQYF

J: TRBJ2-6
D: .
V: TRBV2
size: .
DNA: TGTGCCAGCAGTCCTTTCGGAGGTCGGGGCATTGGGGCCAACGTCCTGACTTTC
CDR3: CASSPFGGRGIGANVLTF

J: TRBJ1-3
D: .
V: TRBV6-5
size: .
DNA: TGTGCCAGCAGTCTTCAGACTGGAAACACCATATATTTT
CDR3: CASSLQTGNTIYF

J: TRBJ1-2
D: .
V: TRBV19
size: .
DNA: TGTGCCAGTAGTACCTCAGGGGTAGCGCACTATGGCTACACCTTC
CDR3: CASSTSGVAHYGYTF

J: TRBJ2-1
D: TRBD1
V: TRBV19
size: once
DNA: TGTGCCAGTCAGGGGTGGGGGACAGGGGATAATGAGCAGTTCTTC
CDR3: CASQGWGTGDNEQFF

J: TRBJ1-1
D: .
V: TRBV18
size: .
DNA: TGTGCCAGCTCGCCGCGGGGGGACGGCACTGAAGCTTTCTTT
CDR3: CASSPRGDGTEAFF

J: TRBJ2-1
D: TRBD2
V: TRBV27
size: once
DNA: TGTGCCAGCCTTTCTTCAGTGGGGGAGGGCCGGAATGAGCAGTTCTTC
CDR3: CASLSSVGEGRNEQFF

J: TRBJ1-2
D: .
V: TRBV27
size: .
DNA: TGTGCCAGCAGTTTCGGCGGAAACTATGGCTACACCTTC
CDR3: CASSFGGNYGYTF

J: TRBJ2-1
D: .
V: TRBV7-2
size: .
DNA: TGTGCCAGCAGCTTAGAACCTCCCCGGGGTTCCTACAATGAGCAGTTCTTC
CDR3: CASSLEPPRGSYNEQFF

J: TRBJ2-1
D: TRBD2
V: TRBV19
size: .
DNA: TGTGCCAGTCTTAGGACTAGCGGGAGCTACAATGAGCAGTTCTTC
CDR3: CASLRTSGSYNEQFF

J: TRBJ2-1
D: .
V: TRBV6-2/TRBV6-3
size: .
DNA: TGTGCCAGCAGTTTGGAGGGTGAGCAGTTCTTC
CDR3: CASSLEGEQFF

J: TRBJ2-3
D: .
V: TRBV3-1/TRBV3-2
size: .
DNA: TGTGCCAGCAGCCAAGTCGAGGGAGGAACAGATACGCAGTATTTT
CDR3: CASSQVEGGTDTQYF

J: TRBJ1-4
D: .
V: TRBV2
size: .
DNA: TGTGCCAGCAGTCGCTTCGGAGCAACTAATGAAAAACTGTTTTTT
CDR3: CASSRFGATNEKLFF

J: TRBJ2-6
D: TRBD2
V: TRBV6-5
size: many
DNA: TGTGCCAGCAGAGCGGGGGCGTCTGGGGCCAACGTCCTGACTTTC
CDR3: CASRAGASGANVLTF

J: TRBJ1-1
D: TRBD1
V: TRBV9
size: .
DNA: TGTGCCAGCAGCGGACCAGGGGGGGAGGATGAAGGCACTGAAGCTTTCTTT
CDR3: CASSGPGGEDEGTEAFF

J: TRBJ1-3
D: .
V: TRBV5-6
size: once
DNA: TGTGCCAGCAGCCCGGGGGTTGGAAACACCATATATTTT
CDR3: CASSPGVGNTIYF

J: TRBJ1-6
D: .
V: TRBV4-3
size: .
DNA: TGCGCCAGCAGCCCACACCAGGGACTATCACCCCTCCACTTT
CDR3: CASSPHQGLSPLHF

J: TRBJ1-1
D: .
V: TRBV10-3
size: .
DNA: TGTGCCATCAGCAGAGGAAACACTGAAGCTTTCTTT
CDR3: CAISRGNTEAFF

J: TRBJ2-1
D: TRBD1
V: TRBV19
size: .
DNA: TGTGCCAGTAGTGAATCCGGGACAGGCCACAATGAGCAGTTCTTC
CDR3: CASSESGTGHNEQFF

J: TRBJ1-2
D: .
V: TRBV19
size: .
DNA: TGTGCCAGTAGTACTCTGGGTCCCTATGGCTACACCTTC
CDR3: CASSTLGPYGYTF

J: TRBJ2-1
D: .
V: TRBV7-2
size: .
DNA: TGTGCCAGCAGCTTTCCGGCGGGGTACAATGAGCAGTTCTTC
CDR3: CASSFPAGYNEQFF

J: TRBJ1-1
D: .
V: TRBV10-3
size: .
DNA: TGTGCCATACACAATTTGGGGGGTTTAAGAGCTTTCTTT
CDR3: CAIHNLGGLRAFF

J: TRBJ1-1
D: TRBD1
V: TRBV18
size: .
DNA: TGTGCCAGCTCGCTAGGGGGCAGGACTGAAGCTTTCTTT
CDR3: CASSLGGRTEAFF

J: TRBJ1-1
D: TRBD1
V: TRBV9
size: once
DNA: TGTGCCAGCAGCCGAGACAGGGGCACTGAAGCTTTCTTT
CDR3: CASSRDRGTEAFF

J: TRBJ1-1
D: TRBD1
V: TRBV30
size: .
DNA: TGTGCCTGGAGTAAGAGTGGACAGGCAAACACTGAAGCTTTCTTT
CDR3: CAWSKSGQANTEAFF

J: TRBJ2-3
D: .
V: TRBV7-2
size: once
DNA: TGTGCCAGCAGTCGGCAACAAACCGTGGGAGATACGCAGTATTTT
CDR3: CASSRQQTVGDTQYF

J: TRBJ1-2
D: .
V: TRBV24-1
size: few
DNA: TGTGCCACCAGTGCGGGGGGCGACCCGCGGGGCTACACCTTC
CDR3: CATSAGGDPRGYTF

J: TRBJ1-5
D: .
V: TRBV10-2
size: .
DNA: TGCGCCAGCAGTGAAGGGCAGCCCCAGCATTTT
CDR3: CASSEGQPQHF

J: TRBJ1-4
D: .
V: TRBV18
size: .
DNA: TGTGCCAGCTCACCAAGGTCTGCGTCAGGGGTTGATGAAAAACTGTTTTTT
CDR3: CASSPRSASGVDEKLFF

J: TRBJ2-4
D: .
V: TRBV20-1
size: .
DNA: TGCAGTGCTAGTAGTGGGGATTTAGCCAAAAACATTCAGTACTTC
CDR3: CSASSGDLAKNIQYF

J: TRBJ2-2
D: .
V: TRBV28
size: .
DNA: TGTGCCAGCAGTTTACCCGGTACGAACACCGGGGAGCTGTTTTTT
CDR3: CASSLPGTNTGELFF

J: TRBJ1-2
D: .
V: TRBV23-1
size: .
DNA: TGCGCCAGCAGTCAATTGGGGGGCTACACCTTC
CDR3: CASSQLGGYTF

J: TRBJ1-6
D: .
V: TRBV18
size: .
DNA: TGTGCCAGCTCACCACCGGGGCGTACCTCCTATAATTCACCCCTCCACTTT
CDR3: CASSPPGRTSYNSPLHF

J: TRBJ1-4
D: TRBD1
V: TRBV18
size: few
DNA: TGTGCCAGCTCACCCGGGACAGAGAATGAAAAACTGTTTTTT
CDR3: CASSPGTENEKLFF

J: TRBJ2-1
D: TRBD2
V: TRBV3-1/TRBV3-2
size: .
DNA: TGTGCCAGCGGAGCACTAGCGGGAGGGCCAAATGAGCAGTTCTTC
CDR3: CASGALAGGPNEQFF

J: TRBJ2-1
D: TRBD2
V: TRBV28
size: .
DNA: TGTGCCAGCCTGACAAGCGGGAGATACAATGAGCAGTTCTTC
CDR3: CASLTSGRYNEQFF

J: TRBJ2-1
D: TRBD2
V: TRBV6-5
size: once
DNA: TGTGCCAGCAGTCAGGGACTAGCGGGATGGGATGAGCAGTTCTTC
CDR3: CASSQGLAGWDEQFF

J: TRBJ2-7
D: .
V: TRBV5-1
size: .
DNA: TGCGCCAGCAGCCTCCTAACTTCTGCTAGCAGGGTCGAGCAGTACTTC
CDR3: CASSLLTSASRVEQYF

J: TRBJ1-1
D: .
V: TRBV30
size: .
DNA: TGTGCCCGAGCAGAGGGTTCGAACACTGAAGCTTTCTTT
CDR3: CARAEGSNTEAFF

J: TRBJ2-1
D: .
V: TRBV12-3/TRBV12-4
size: .
DNA: TGTGCCAGCAGTTTACTGTTTGGGAATGAGCAGTTCTTC
CDR3: CASSLLFGNEQFF

J: TRBJ2-1
D: TRBD2
V: TRBV29-1
size: .
DNA: TGCAGCGTTGGGGTAGCGGGAGTGTGGAATGAGCAGTTCTTC
CDR3: CSVGVAGVWNEQFF

J: TRBJ2-1
D: TRBD2
V: TRBV10-3
size: .
DNA: TGTGCCATCAGAGGACTAGAGGATGAGCAGTTCTTC
CDR3: CAIRGLEDEQFF

J: TRBJ1-5
D: .
V: TRBV6-2/TRBV6-3
size: .
DNA: TGTGCCAGCAGTTATACATCCCCCCTGGGGCCCCAGCATTTT
CDR3: CASSYTSPLGPQHF